What follows are 32 T cell receptor beta chains derived from one specimen sequenced in a study of identical twins. TCRdb reprocessed the 5' RACE reads via MiXCR and lists one record per CDR3 protein. The sample has fewer than 550,000 distinct CDR3 sequences; roughly an eighth are singletons. These data were also reused for a study on yellow fever vaccine responses in identical twins.

The specimen sequenced was CD4+ T cells sorted from blood. Source of these receptors: a woman younger than 35 in good health.

This clonotype was seen more than once but under ten times. V gene TRBV5-1 combines with J gene TRBJ2-2; 8 nucleotides line up with TRBD2. This CDR3 is built from 16 residues. V was pared by 4 bases and J by 6 bases, with 11 bases of the junction left unmatched. CDR1 and CDR2 from the germline V gene are SGHRS and YFSETQ. The CDR3 DNA follows: TGCGCCAGCAGCCGTACCGGGACTAGTCTCCCCGGGGAGCTGTTTTTT. Translation: CASSRTGTSLPGELFF.

V and J are TRBV9 and TRBJ1-2; possible D gene TRBD1, 6 bases. The CDR3 sequence is 13 residues long. Germline values: CDR1 SGDLS, CDR2 YYNGEE. Between the trimmed V and J ends, which lost 0 bases and 8 bases, there was a span of 11 bases. The CDR3 region is CASSVGGARGYTF. The CDR3 DNA sequence: TGTGCCAGCAGCGTAGGGGGGGCGCGAGGCTACACCTTC.

The rearrangement links TRBV20-1 to TRBJ2-7, with D possibly being TRBD2 (6 bases). In germline, CDR1 is DFQATT, CDR2 SNEGSKA (reference sequence). CDR3 length equals 15 residues. With 0 bases removed from V and 0 bases from J, the gap between germline ends came to 12 bases. CDR3 in amino acids: CSARDTTRNSYEQYF. For the CDR3, the DNA is TGCAGTGCTAGAGATACGACTAGAAACTCCTACGAGCAGTACTTC.

The CDR3 nucleotides read TGTGCCAGCAGCCAAACCTGGCGGGGGGCGGAGACCCAGTACTTC. This encodes CASSQTWRGAETQYF. The chain combines TRBV7-9 with TRBJ2-5; TRBD2 matches at 8 bases. The germline V gene encodes CDR1 SEHNR and CDR2 FQNEAQ (reference sequence). Trimming cost V 5 bases and J 5 bases; bases outside gene matches: 10. The CDR3 is 15 amino acids.

This clonotype has more than one count but fewer than ten. The genes are TRBV29-1 and TRBJ2-3; 8 positions agree with TRBD2. V dropped 4 bases and J dropped 1; count of bases not matched to a gene: 10. The length of the CDR3 is 16 residues. Germline loops: CDR1 SQVTM, CDR2 ANQGSEA. The CDR3 is CSVVGTRGLGTDTQYF. As DNA, the CDR3 is TGCAGCGTTGTGGGGACTAGGGGCTTGGGCACAGATACGCAGTATTTT.

This clonotype came up many times. This chain connects TRBV11-2 to TRBJ2-1; D gene unclear. Trimming shortened V by 1 base and J by 4 bases, and 11 bases separated the two germline ends. The CDR3 runs 15 residues. Per germline, CDR1 SGHAT and CDR2 FQNNGV. CDR3 DNA: TGTGCCAGCAGCTTAGGGCCTTCGGGTTACAATGAGCAGTTCTTC. This sequence encodes CASSLGPSGYNEQFF.

This chain links TRBV27 with TRBJ2-2; TRBD2 matches 9 bases. After removal of 2 bases from V and 3 bases from J, the junction contained 7 bases not matched to a gene. This CDR3 region has 17 residues. Germline values: CDR1 MNHEY, CDR2 SMNVEV (reference sequence). CDR3 sequence (DNA): TGTGCCAGCAGTTTAAGGGCTAGCGGGACGTACACCGGGGAGCTGTTTTTT. It is translated as CASSLRASGTYTGELFF.

DNA of the CDR3: TGTGCCAGCAATGACAGGGGGCGAGAGCAGTACTTC. Amino acids: CASNDRGREQYF. The rearrangement uses TRBV7-2 and TRBJ2-7; TRBD1 agrees at 10 bases. With V trimmed by 7 bases and J by 7 bases, 4 bases remained unmatched. The CDR3 covers 12 residues. Germline-derived CDR1 and CDR2 are SGHTA and FQGNSA.

The chain uses TRBV30 and TRBJ2-5; D is undetermined. The CDR3 sequence is 14 residues long. From germline, CDR1 is GTSNPN and CDR2 SVGIG (reference sequence). Trimming shortened V by 1 base and J by 1 base, and 10 bases separated the two germline ends. The CDR3, as DNA: TGTGCCTGGAGTGCCGGGTTTTCCCAAGAGACCCAGTACTTC. Translated: CAWSAGFSQETQYF. The full variable domain, rest sourced from reference TRBV30 and TRBJ2-5, is SQTIHQWPATLVQPVGSPLSLECTVEGTSNPNLYWYRQAAGRGLQLLFYSVGIGQISSEVPQNLSASRPQDRQFILSSKKLLLSDSGFYLCAWSAGFSQETQYFGPGTRLLVL.

This clonotype was detected a few times. V and J are TRBV12-3 or TRBV12-4 and TRBJ2-7; TRBD1 is a possible D gene (5 bases). V was trimmed by 2 bases and J by 2 bases, leaving 13 bases between them. The CDR3 runs 15 residues. The CDR3, as DNA: TGTGCCAGCAGTTTATTCTCGACAGTACCCTACGAGCAGTACTTC. Translating it yields CASSLFSTVPYEQYF.

The J gene is TRBJ1-2, the V gene TRBV15; D not resolved. Germline V gives CDR1 LNHNV, CDR2 YYDKDF (reference sequence). The length of the CDR3 is 14 residues. V shed 0 bases and J shed 7 bases, with 12 bases lying between them. The CDR3 coding sequence is TGTGCCACCAGCAGAGATAAGGGATCAGTTGGCTACACCTTC. Protein product: CATSRDKGSVGYTF.

The V and J genes are TRBV19 and TRBJ1-6; no reliable D call. The CDR3 sequence is 11 residues long. The germline CDR1 and CDR2 sequences are LNHDA and SQIVND (reference sequence). V shed 5 bases and J shed 9 bases, with 5 bases lying between them. The CDR3, as DNA: TGTGCCAGTAGTGGATCTTCACCCCTCCACTTT. Protein sequence: CASSGSSPLHF.

A few counts support this clonotype. The J gene is TRBJ2-7, the V gene TRBV12-3 or TRBV12-4; D unresolved. CDR3 size: 14 residues. V dropped 3 bases and J dropped 3 bases, with 12 bases sitting between them. CDR3 sequence (DNA): TGTGCCAGCAGTTTTAAAGCGCCCATCTACGAGCAGTACTTC. This sequence encodes CASSFKAPIYEQYF.

The J gene is TRBJ2-7, the V gene TRBV6-5, with no clear D. This CDR3 region has 14 residues. Trimming stripped 0 bases from V and 6 bases from J, with 12 bases between. Germline values: CDR1 MNHEY, CDR2 SVGAGI. The CDR3 protein is CASSYSKQIIEQYF. CDR3 coding DNA: TGTGCCAGCAGTTACTCGAAACAGATTATCGAGCAGTACTTC.

This clonotype was detected ten times or more. The chain carries TRBV25-1 and TRBJ2-7; 7 bases are a match to TRBD2. This CDR3 spans 16 amino acids. V shed 8 bases and J 6 bases; nucleotides not matched to a gene: 19. Germline lookup yields CDR1 MGHDK and CDR2 SYGVNS. CDR3 region: CASRRASGGLYGEQYF. The CDR3 nucleotides are TGTGCCAGCCGGCGAGCTAGCGGAGGATTGTACGGCGAGCAGTACTTC.

This clonotype came up a few times. The chain employs TRBV6-2 or TRBV6-3 and TRBJ2-5; 10 bases are a match to TRBD2. The CDR3 sequence is 14 residues long. Germline V gives CDR1 MNHEY, CDR2 SVGEGT. Germline trimming cut 5 bases from V and 4 bases from J; bases unmatched to any gene: 4. CDR3 in amino acids: CASSRLAGAETQYF. The DNA for the CDR3 is TGTGCCAGCAGTCGGCTAGCGGGAGCAGAGACCCAGTACTTC.

J is TRBJ1-1 and V is TRBV5-1; D gene uncertain. The CDR3 runs 14 residues. The V end was cut by 1 base, the J end by 1 base, with 8 bases between. Germline CDR1 and CDR2: SGHRS and YFSETQ. The CDR3 DNA sequence: TGCGCCAGCAGCTTGACCAGGCCGAACACTGAAGCTTTCTTT. It yields the protein CASSLTRPNTEAFF.

The chain carries TRBV20-1 and TRBJ2-1, with 9 positions matching TRBD1. J gave up 7 bases and V 4 bases, and 8 bases lay outside the gene matches. Germline CDR1 reads DFQATT; CDR2 reads SNEGSKA (reference sequence). The CDR3 runs to 14 residues. The CDR3 is CSANTQGALNEQFF. The CDR3 coding sequence is TGCAGTGCTAATACACAGGGGGCCTTGAATGAGCAGTTCTTC.

This clonotype was detected only a few times. A much larger clone lies a single base off, so this may be a read error. This chain joins TRBV7-9 and TRBJ1-6; 8 bases agree with TRBD1. CDR1 is SEHNR and CDR2 is FQNEAQ in the germline V gene (reference sequence). V trimming: 5 bases; J trimming: 3 bases; junction bases outside the gene matches: 3. The CDR3 is 15 amino acids. The CDR3: CASSLDRGYNSPLHF. The CDR3 DNA sequence: TGTGCCAGCAGCCTCGACAGGGGCTATAATTCACCCCTCCACTTT.

The chain links TRBV12-3 or TRBV12-4 to TRBJ2-1; 7 nucleotides align to TRBD1. V lost 6 bases to trimming and J lost 8 bases; unmatched junction nucleotides: 16. The CDR3 is made up of 16 amino acids. For the CDR3, the DNA is TGTGCCAGCAGGACGACCTTTCCGACAGGGTTTGATGAGCAGTTCTTC. Translation: CASRTTFPTGFDEQFF.

J is TRBJ2-2 and V is TRBV20-1, with D perhaps TRBD1 (5 bases). Trimming took 0 bases from V and 5 from J, leaving 16 bases between them. Germline V lookup: CDR1 DFQATT, CDR2 SNEGSKA (reference sequence). The length of the CDR3 is 16 residues. The chain's CDR3 is CSARDSAQGRTGELFF. CDR3 bases: TGCAGTGCTAGAGATTCGGCCCAGGGAAGGACCGGGGAGCTGTTTTTT.

This clonotype was counted between two and nine times. The chain carries TRBV27 and TRBJ2-1; 7 bases align to TRBD2. The length of the CDR3 is 14 residues. Germline V CDR1 and CDR2: MNHEY, SMNVEV (reference sequence). V dropped 5 bases and J dropped 10; count of bases not matched to a gene: 11. CDR3 sequence (DNA): TGTGCCAGCAGTCCCTCGACTAGCCCCCACGAGCAGTTCTTC. Translated: CASSPSTSPHEQFF.

This clonotype was picked up a small number of times. This rearrangement joins TRBV21-1 to TRBJ2-5; TRBD2, the D gene given by the table, was not confirmed from the DNA. TRBV21-1 is a listed pseudogene. This CDR3 has 17 amino acids. The CDR3 loop reads CASSPQLAGGPEETQYF. CDR3 sequence (DNA): TGTGCCAGCAGCCCCCAACTAGCGGGAGGGCCGGAGGAGACCCAGTACTTC.

This clonotype was seen at least ten times. The rearrangement uses TRBV5-1 and TRBJ2-3, with D maybe TRBD1 (5 bases). The CDR3 has 16 residues. Germline-derived CDR1 and CDR2 are SGHRS and YFSETQ. V shed 4 bases and J shed 0 bases, with 15 bases lying between them. DNA for the CDR3: TGCGCCAGCAGCCCCCCCTCGACAGCTAGCACAGATACGCAGTATTTT. Its protein is CASSPPSTASTDTQYF.

The J gene is TRBJ2-3, the V gene TRBV11-3; 7 nucleotides align to TRBD2. The CDR3 consists of 16 residues. V was pared by 1 base and J by 0 bases, with 4 bases of the junction left unmatched. CDR1 and CDR2 (germline): SGHNT, YENEEA. This CDR3 reads CASSLGAGESTDTQYF. CDR3 sequence (DNA): TGTGCCAGCAGCTTAGGTGCGGGAGAGAGCACAGATACGCAGTATTTT.

The chain is built from TRBV28 and TRBJ2-7, with D perhaps matching TRBD1 (6 bases). Trimming cost V 4 bases and J 7 bases, with 11 bases left between them. This CDR3 has 12 amino acids. Per germline, CDR1 MDHEN and CDR2 SYDVKM. The CDR3 DNA reads TGTGCCAGCAGTTCATCGGACAGAGAGCAGTACTTC. Its protein product is CASSSSDREQYF.

This clonotype was found a few times. The gene calls are TRBV5-1 and TRBJ2-7; D not certain. Germline V CDR1 and CDR2: SGHRS, YFSETQ. This CDR3 comprises 12 residues. With 3 bases removed from V and 4 bases from J, the gap between germline ends came to 8 bases. DNA for the CDR3: TGCGCCAGCAGCTCGGCTAAATACGAGCAGTACTTC. Residues: CASSSAKYEQYF.

This clonotype is a singleton in its sample. V is TRBV3-1 and J is TRBJ2-7, with D uncertain. Per germline, CDR1 LGHDT and CDR2 YNNKEL (reference sequence). V shed 1 base and J shed 2 bases, with 12 bases lying between them. CDR3 length equals 15 residues. The CDR3 is CASSQGSAKAYEQYF. The CDR3 coding sequence is TGTGCCAGCAGCCAAGGGTCCGCGAAGGCCTACGAGCAGTACTTC.

This clonotype was found many times. The rearrangement joins TRBV12-3 or TRBV12-4 to TRBJ2-7; TRBD1 matches 8 bases. With V trimmed by 5 bases and J by 5 bases, 14 bases remained unmatched. This CDR3 spans 16 amino acids. CDR3 in DNA: TGTGCCAGCAGTCCCTCCTTAGGACAGGGTAGCGACGAGCAGTACTTC. This translates into CASSPSLGQGSDEQYF.

The V call is TRBV5-6, the J call TRBJ2-3, with no clear D. This CDR3 is built from 16 residues. V shed 4 bases and J shed 4 bases, with 19 bases lying between them. Per the germline V gene, CDR1 is SGHDT and CDR2 is YYEEEE. Here the CDR3 reads CASSALRTGRSDTQYF. CDR3 DNA: TGTGCCAGCAGCGCCCTCCGGACCGGTCGGTCAGATACGCAGTATTTT.

This clonotype was detected a few times. The chain combines TRBV6-1 with TRBJ2-7, with a weak D call TRBD2 (6 bases). The ends were cut back, 6 bases at V and 2 bases at J, with 14 bases in the middle. The CDR3 is 14 residues long. CDR1 is MNHNS, CDR2 SASEGT, per germline. The chain's CDR3 is CASRPRRETYEQYF. As DNA, the CDR3 is TGTGCCAGCAGACCCAGACGGGAGACCTACGAGCAGTACTTC.

At least ten counts were recorded for this clonotype. This chain uses TRBV7-8 with TRBJ2-5, with 8 bases lining up with TRBD2. The CDR3 is made up of 15 amino acids. V dropped 1 base and J dropped 6; count of bases not matched to a gene: 7. Germline assignment: CDR1 SGHVS and CDR2 FQNEAQ. Here the CDR3 reads CASSLDGGARKTQYF. The CDR3 DNA sequence: TGTGCCAGCAGCTTAGACGGGGGGGCCCGTAAGACCCAGTACTTC.